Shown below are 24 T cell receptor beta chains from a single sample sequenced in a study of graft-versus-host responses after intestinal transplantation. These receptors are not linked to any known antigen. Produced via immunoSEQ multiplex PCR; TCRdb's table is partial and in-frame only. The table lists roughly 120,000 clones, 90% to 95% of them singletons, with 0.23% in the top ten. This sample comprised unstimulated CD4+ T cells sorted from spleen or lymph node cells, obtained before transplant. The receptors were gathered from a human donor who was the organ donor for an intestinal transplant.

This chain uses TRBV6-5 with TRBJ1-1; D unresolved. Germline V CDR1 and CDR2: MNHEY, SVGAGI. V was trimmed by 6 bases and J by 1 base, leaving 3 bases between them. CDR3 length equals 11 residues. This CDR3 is CASRGNTEAFF. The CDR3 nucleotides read TGTGCCAGCAGGGGGAACACTGAAGCTTTCTTT.

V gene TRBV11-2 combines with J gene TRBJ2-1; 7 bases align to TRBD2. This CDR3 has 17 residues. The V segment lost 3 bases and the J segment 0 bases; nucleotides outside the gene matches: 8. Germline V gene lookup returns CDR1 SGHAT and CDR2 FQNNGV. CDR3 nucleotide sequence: TGTGCCAGCAGCTTTACGGGGGGAACCGTCTCCTACAATGAGCAGTTCTTC. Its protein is CASSFTGGTVSYNEQFF. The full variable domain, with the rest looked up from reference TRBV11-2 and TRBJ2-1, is EAGVAQSPRYKIIEKRQSVAFWCNPISGHATLYWYQQILGQGPKLLIQFQNNGVVDDSQLPKDRFSAERLKGVDSTLKIQPAKLEDSAVYLCASSFTGGTVSYNEQFFGPGTRLTVL.

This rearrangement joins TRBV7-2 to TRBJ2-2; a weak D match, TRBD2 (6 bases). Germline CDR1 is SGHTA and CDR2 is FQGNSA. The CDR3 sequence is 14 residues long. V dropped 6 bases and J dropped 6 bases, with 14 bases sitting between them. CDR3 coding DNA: TGTGCCAGCAGTCCCTCCCTAGCGCCCGGGGAGCTGTTTTTT. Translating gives CASSPSLAPGELFF.

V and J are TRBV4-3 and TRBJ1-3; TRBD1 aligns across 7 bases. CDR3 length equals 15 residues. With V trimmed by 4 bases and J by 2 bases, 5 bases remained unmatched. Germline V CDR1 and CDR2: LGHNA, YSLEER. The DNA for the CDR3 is TGCGCCAGCAGCCCCCGGACAGGTGCTGGAAACACCATATATTTT. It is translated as CASSPRTGAGNTIYF.

CDR3 nucleotide sequence: TGTGCCAGCAGCTTGGTGACAGCCGGAGATACGCAGTATTTT. Encoded protein: CASSLVTAGDTQYF. This chain uses TRBV7-9 with TRBJ2-3, with D possibly being TRBD1 (5 bases). CDR1 SEHNR and CDR2 FQNEAQ come from the germline V gene (reference sequence). This CDR3 has 14 residues. V lost 3 bases, J lost 5 bases, and 12 bases lay in between.

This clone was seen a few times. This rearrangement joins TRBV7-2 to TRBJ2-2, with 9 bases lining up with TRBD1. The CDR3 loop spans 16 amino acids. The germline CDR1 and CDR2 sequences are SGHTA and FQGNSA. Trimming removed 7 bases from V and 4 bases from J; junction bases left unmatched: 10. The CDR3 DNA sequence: TGTGCCAGCACCCCCGGGACAGGGAAATCCACCGGGGAGCTGTTTTTT. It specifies CASTPGTGKSTGELFF.

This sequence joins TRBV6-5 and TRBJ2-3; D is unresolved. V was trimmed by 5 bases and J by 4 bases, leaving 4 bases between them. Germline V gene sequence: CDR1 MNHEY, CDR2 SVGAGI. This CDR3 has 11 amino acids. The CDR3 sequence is CASSLADTQYF. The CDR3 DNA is TGTGCCAGCAGTCTGGCAGATACGCAGTATTTT.

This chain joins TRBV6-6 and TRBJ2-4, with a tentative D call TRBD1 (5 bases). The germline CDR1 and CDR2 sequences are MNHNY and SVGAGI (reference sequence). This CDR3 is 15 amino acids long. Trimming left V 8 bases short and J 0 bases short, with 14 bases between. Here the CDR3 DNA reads TGTGCCAGCGGCTCAGGGTACCGAGCCAAAAACATTCAGTACTTC. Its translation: CASGSGYRAKNIQYF.

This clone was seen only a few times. DNA of the CDR3: TGTGCCAGCAGCTGGGACTACCAAGAGACCCAGTACTTC. Its protein product is CASSWDYQETQYF. This sequence joins TRBV5-4 and TRBJ2-5, with a weak D call TRBD2 (6 bases). The germline V gene has CDR1 SGHNT and CDR2 YYREEE (reference sequence). CDR3 size: 13 residues. The ends were cut back, 3 bases at V and 0 bases at J, with 6 bases in the middle.

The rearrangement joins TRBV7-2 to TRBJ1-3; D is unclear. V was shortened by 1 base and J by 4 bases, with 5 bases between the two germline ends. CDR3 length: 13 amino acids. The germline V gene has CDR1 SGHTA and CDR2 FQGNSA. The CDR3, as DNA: TGTGCCAGCAGCTTAGTTGGGGGAAACACCATATATTTT. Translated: CASSLVGGNTIYF. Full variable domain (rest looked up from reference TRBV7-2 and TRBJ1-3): GAGVSQSPSNKVTEKGKDVELRCDPISGHTALYWYRQSLGQGLEFLIYFQGNSAPDKSGLPSDRFSAERTGGSVSTLTIQRTQQEDSAVYLCASSLVGGNTIYFGEGSWLTVV.

The CDR3 sequence: CAISAAGGPGELFF. In DNA form, the CDR3 reads TGTGCCATCAGTGCGGCGGGAGGTCCCGGGGAGCTGTTTTTT. The J gene is TRBJ2-2, the V gene TRBV10-3; TRBD2 matches 8 bases. The CDR3 has 14 amino acids. CDR1 is ENHRY, CDR2 SYGVKD, per germline. With 4 bases clipped from V and 6 bases from J, the junction kept 4 bases outside the gene matches.

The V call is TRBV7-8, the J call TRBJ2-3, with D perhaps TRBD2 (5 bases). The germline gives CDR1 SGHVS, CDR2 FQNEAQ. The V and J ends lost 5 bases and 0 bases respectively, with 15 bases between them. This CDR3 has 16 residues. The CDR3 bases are TGTGCCAGCAGCGCATTAGCGTTCTCTAGCACAGATACGCAGTATTTT. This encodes CASSALAFSSTDTQYF. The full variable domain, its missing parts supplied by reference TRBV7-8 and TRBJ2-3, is GAGVSQSPRYKVAKRGQDVALRCDPISGHVSLFWYQQALGQGPEFLTYFQNEAQLDKSGLPSDRFFAERPEGSVSTLKIQRTQQEDSAVYLCASSALAFSSTDTQYFGPGTRLTVL.

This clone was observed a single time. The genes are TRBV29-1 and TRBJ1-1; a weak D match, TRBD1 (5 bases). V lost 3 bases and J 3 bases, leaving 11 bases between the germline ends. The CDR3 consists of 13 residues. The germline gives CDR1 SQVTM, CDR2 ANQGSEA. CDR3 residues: CSVDTQGHTEAFF. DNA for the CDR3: TGCAGCGTTGATACTCAGGGCCACACTGAAGCTTTCTTT.

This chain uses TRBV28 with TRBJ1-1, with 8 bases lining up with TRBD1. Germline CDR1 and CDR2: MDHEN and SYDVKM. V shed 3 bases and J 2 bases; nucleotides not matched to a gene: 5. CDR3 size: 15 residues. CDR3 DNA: TGTGCCAGCAGTTTCCTCGGACAGGGCAACACTGAAGCTTTCTTT. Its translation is CASSFLGQGNTEAFF.

DNA of the CDR3: TGCGCCAGCAGCCCAGGGGTTGACTATGGCTACACCTTC. Translated, it gives CASSPGVDYGYTF. This rearrangement joins TRBV5-1 to TRBJ1-2; D is possibly TRBD1 (6 bases). This CDR3 comprises 13 residues. Germline V lookup: CDR1 SGHRS, CDR2 YFSETQ. With 4 bases removed from V and 3 bases from J, the gap between germline ends came to 10 bases.

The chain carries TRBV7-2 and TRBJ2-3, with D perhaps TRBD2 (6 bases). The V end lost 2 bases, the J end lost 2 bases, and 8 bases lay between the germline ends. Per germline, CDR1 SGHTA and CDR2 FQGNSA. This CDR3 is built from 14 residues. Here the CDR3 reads CASSLLATTDTQYF. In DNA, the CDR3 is TGTGCCAGCAGCTTACTAGCGACCACAGATACGCAGTATTTT.

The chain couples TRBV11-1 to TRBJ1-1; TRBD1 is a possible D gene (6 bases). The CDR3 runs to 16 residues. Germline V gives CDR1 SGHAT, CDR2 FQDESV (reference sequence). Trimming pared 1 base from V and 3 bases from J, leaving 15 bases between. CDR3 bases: TGTGCCAGCAGCTTAGTGGCAGGGGATGGGTACACTGAAGCTTTCTTT. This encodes CASSLVAGDGYTEAFF.

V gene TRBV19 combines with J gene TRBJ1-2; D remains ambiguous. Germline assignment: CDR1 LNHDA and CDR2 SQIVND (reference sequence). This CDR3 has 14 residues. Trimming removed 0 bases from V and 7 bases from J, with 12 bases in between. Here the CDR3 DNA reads TGTGCCAGTAGTATAGATCGGAGGGCCGGTGGCTACACCTTC. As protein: CASSIDRRAGGYTF.

For the CDR3, the DNA is TGTGCCAGCAGCTTAGCCGGGAGTCCCTACGAGCAGTACTTC. This gives the protein CASSLAGSPYEQYF. This chain joins TRBV7-9 and TRBJ2-7; D perhaps matches TRBD2 (6 bases). Deletions cut 0 bases from V and 2 bases from J, with 8 bases between. Germline V gene sequence: CDR1 SEHNR, CDR2 FQNEAQ (reference sequence). This CDR3 comprises 14 residues.

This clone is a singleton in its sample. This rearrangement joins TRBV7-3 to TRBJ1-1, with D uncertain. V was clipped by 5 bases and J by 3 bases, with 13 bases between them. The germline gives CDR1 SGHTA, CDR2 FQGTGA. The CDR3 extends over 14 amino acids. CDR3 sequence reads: CASSLVGRDTEAFF. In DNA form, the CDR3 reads TGTGCCAGCAGCCTGGTAGGGCGGGACACTGAAGCTTTCTTT. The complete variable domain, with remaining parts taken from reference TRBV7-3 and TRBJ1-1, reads GAGVSQTPSNKVTEKGKYVELRCDPISGHTALYWYRQSLGQGPEFLIYFQGTGAADDSGLPNDRFFAVRPEGSVSTLKIQRTERGDSAVYLCASSLVGRDTEAFFGQGTRLTVV.

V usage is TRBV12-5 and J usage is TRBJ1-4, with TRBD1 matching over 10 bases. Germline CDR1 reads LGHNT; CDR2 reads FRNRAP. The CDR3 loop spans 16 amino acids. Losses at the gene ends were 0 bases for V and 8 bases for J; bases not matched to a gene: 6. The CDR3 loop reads CASGLVLGQGDEKLFF. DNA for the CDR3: TGTGCTAGTGGTTTGGTACTTGGACAGGGGGACGAAAAACTGTTTTTT.

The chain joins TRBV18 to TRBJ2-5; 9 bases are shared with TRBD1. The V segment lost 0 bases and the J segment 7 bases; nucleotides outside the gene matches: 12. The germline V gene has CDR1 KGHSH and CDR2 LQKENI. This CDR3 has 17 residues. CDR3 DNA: TGTGCCAGCTCACCACCGCGGGGACAGGGTATAATTTTGACCCAGTACTTC. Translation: CASSPPRGQGIILTQYF.

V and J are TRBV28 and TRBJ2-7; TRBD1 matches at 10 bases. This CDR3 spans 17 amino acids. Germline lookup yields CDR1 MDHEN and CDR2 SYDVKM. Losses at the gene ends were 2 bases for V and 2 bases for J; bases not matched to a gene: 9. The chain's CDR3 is CASSLMVGDRGTYEQYF. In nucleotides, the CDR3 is TGTGCCAGCAGTTTAATGGTGGGGGACAGGGGAACCTACGAGCAGTACTTC.

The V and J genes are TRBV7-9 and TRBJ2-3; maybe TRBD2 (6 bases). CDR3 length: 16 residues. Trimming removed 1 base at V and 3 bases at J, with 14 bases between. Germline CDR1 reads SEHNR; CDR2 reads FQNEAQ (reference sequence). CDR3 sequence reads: CASSLGGLGPTDTQYF. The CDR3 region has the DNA TGTGCCAGCAGCTTAGGGGGACTCGGACCTACAGATACGCAGTATTTT.